This T cell receptor (beta chain) was sequenced during a study of immune cell composition in non-small cell lung cancer. Whole-study results and caveats: Roughly 82% of squamous and around 35% of adenocarcinoma cases had tumour-associated clones >0.5%.

This table comes from immunoSEQ multiplex PCR, and its TCRdb copy is limited to in-frame clones, with some not included. This table has some 16,000 clones, 77% appearing once. CDR3 length: 13 amino acids. The V gene end was trimmed by 7 bases and the J gene end by 1 base; junction bases not matched to a gene: 2. Germline CDR1 MDHEN, CDR2 SYDVKM. Turning to this clone: What it binds is not known.

Normal lung was taken at the farthest possible site, at least 3 cm from tumour. A further study also used this sample, focusing on CD4 T cells in lung cancer.

V usage is TRBV28 and J usage is TRBJ2-3; 7 bases map to TRBD1. The sequencing sample was made of non-adjacent lung tissue. This TCR came from a human donor with non-small cell lung cancer. CDR3 nucleotides: TGTGCCAGCACTACAGGGGGCACAGATACGCAGTATTTT. This gives the protein CASTTGGTDTQYF.